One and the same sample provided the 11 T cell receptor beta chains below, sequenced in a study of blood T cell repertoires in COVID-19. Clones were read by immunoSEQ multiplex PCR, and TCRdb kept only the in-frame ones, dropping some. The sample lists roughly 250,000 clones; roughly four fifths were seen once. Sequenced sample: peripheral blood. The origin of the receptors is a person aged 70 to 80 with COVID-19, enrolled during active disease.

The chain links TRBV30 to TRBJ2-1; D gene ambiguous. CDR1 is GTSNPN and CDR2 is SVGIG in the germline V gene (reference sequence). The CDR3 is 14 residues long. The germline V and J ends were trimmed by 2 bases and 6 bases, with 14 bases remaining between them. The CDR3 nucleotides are TGTGCCTGGAGTCCCCTGAGTCGTGCCAATGAGCAGTTCTTC. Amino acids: CAWSPLSRANEQFF.

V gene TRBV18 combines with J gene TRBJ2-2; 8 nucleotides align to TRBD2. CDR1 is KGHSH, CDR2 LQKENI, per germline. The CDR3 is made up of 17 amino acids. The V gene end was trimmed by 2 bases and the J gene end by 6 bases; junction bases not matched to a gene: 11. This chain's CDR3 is CASSPLVAGGSAGELFF. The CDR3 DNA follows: TGTGCCAGCTCACCATTGGTGGCGGGAGGTTCCGCCGGGGAGCTGTTTTTT.

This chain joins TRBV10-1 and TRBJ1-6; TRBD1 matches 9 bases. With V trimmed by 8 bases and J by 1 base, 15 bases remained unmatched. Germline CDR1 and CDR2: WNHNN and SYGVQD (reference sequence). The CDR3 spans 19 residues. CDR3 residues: CASAPYPGQGKSYNSPLHF. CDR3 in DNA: TGCGCCAGCGCCCCCTATCCGGGACAGGGTAAATCCTATAATTCACCCCTCCACTTT.

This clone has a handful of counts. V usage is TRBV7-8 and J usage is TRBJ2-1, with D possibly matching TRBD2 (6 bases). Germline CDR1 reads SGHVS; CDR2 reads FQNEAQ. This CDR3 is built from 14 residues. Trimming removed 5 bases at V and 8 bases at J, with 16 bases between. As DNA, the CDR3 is TGTGCCAGCAGCGCCGGCACTAGCTTCCATGAGCAGTTCTTC. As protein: CASSAGTSFHEQFF. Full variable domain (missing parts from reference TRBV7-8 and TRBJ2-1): GAGVSQSPRYKVAKRGQDVALRCDPISGHVSLFWYQQALGQGPEFLTYFQNEAQLDKSGLPSDRFFAERPEGSVSTLKIQRTQQEDSAVYLCASSAGTSFHEQFFGPGTRLTVL.

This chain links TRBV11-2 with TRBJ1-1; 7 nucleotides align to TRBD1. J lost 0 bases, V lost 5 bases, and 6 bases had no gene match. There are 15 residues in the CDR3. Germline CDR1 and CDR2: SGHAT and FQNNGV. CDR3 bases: TGTGCCAGCAGCGCCCCGGGACAGCTGAACACTGAAGCTTTCTTT. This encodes CASSAPGQLNTEAFF.

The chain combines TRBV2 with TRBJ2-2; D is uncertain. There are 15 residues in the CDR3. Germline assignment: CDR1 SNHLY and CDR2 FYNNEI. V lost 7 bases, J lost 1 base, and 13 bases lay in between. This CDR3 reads CASNPRRVNTGELFF. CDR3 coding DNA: TGTGCCAGCAATCCCCGCCGGGTGAACACCGGGGAGCTGTTTTTT.

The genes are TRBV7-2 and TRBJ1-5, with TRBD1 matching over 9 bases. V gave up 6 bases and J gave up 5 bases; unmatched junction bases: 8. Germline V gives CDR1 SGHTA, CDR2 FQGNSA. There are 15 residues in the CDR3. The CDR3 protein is CASSTGTGHHQPQHF. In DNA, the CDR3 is TGTGCCAGCAGTACGGGGACAGGGCATCATCAGCCCCAGCATTTT.

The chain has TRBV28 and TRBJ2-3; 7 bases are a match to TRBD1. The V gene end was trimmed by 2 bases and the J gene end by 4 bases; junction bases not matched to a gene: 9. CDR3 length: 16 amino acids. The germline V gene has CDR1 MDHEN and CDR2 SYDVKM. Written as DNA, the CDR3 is TGTGCCAGCAGTTTACGCCTAAGGGGGCGGCCAGATACGCAGTATTTT. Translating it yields CASSLRLRGRPDTQYF.

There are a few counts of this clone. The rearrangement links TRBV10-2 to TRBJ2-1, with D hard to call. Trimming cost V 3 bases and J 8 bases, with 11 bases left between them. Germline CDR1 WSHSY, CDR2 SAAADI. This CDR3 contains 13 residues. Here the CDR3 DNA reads TGCGCCAGCAGTGAATTGGGTGCGGATGAGCAGTTCTTC. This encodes CASSELGADEQFF.

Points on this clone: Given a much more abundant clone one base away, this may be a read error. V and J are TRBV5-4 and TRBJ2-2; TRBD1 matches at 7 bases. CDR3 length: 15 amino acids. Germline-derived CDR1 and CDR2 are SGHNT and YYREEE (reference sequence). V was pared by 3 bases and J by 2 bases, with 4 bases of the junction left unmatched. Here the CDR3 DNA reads TGTGCCAGCAGCTACGGACAGGACAACACCGGGGAGCTGTTTTTT. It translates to CASSYGQDNTGELFF.

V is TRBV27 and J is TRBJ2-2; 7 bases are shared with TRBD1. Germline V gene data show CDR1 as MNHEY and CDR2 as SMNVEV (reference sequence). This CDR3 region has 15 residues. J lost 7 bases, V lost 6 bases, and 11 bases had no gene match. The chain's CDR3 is CASRYAGAGGGELFF. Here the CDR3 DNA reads TGTGCCAGCAGATACGCCGGGGCAGGGGGCGGGGAGCTGTTTTTT.